The 4 T cell receptor beta chains below were found in one sample sequenced in a study of T cell responses to AZD1222 COVID-19 vaccine. The method was immunoSEQ multiplex PCR; TCRdb's version includes in-frame clones alone and lacks a portion of them. The sample lists about 110,000 clones; roughly 88% were seen once. The sequencing here drew on peripheral blood, taken on day 0 of AZD1222 vaccination. The receptors were sampled from an adult in good health.

This clone was detected only a few times. V and J are TRBV28 and TRBJ1-1; no reliable D call. Between the trimmed V and J ends, which lost 9 bases and 0 bases, there was a span of 17 bases. The CDR3 contains 15 residues. The germline V gene encodes CDR1 MDHEN and CDR2 SYDVKM. The CDR3 DNA follows: TGTGCCAGTAGCCTCAGCGGGATCTTGAACACTGAAGCTTTCTTT. Its protein is CASSLSGILNTEAFF.

The chain is built from TRBV7-8 and TRBJ2-1; 13 nucleotides line up with TRBD2. Germline CDR1 reads SGHVS; CDR2 reads FQNEAQ. The CDR3 has 18 amino acids. J gave up 8 bases and V 3 bases, and 13 bases lay outside the gene matches. DNA of the CDR3: TGTGCCAGCAGCTTCCCCCCCAAACTAGCGGGGGGGCCGCATGAGCAGTTCTTC. This encodes CASSFPPKLAGGPHEQFF.

V and J are TRBV7-2 and TRBJ1-5, with 7 bases fitting TRBD1. The CDR3 covers 15 residues. Germline-derived CDR1 and CDR2 are SGHTA and FQGNSA. The V segment lost 1 base and the J segment 16 bases; nucleotides outside the gene matches: 16. In DNA, the CDR3 is TGTGCCAGCAGCTTAGAGGGAACAGGGGATCAGCCCAATCATTTT. Amino acids: CASSLEGTGDQPNHF.

The V call is TRBV28, the J call TRBJ2-5; TRBD2 might be the D (6 bases). The CDR3 contains 15 residues. V dropped 6 bases and J dropped 4 bases, with 18 bases sitting between them. From germline, CDR1 is MDHEN and CDR2 SYDVKM. In DNA form, the CDR3 reads TGTGCCAGCAGCTCCACTCGGCGGGGATTAGAGACCCAGTACTTC. Amino acids: CASSSTRRGLETQYF.